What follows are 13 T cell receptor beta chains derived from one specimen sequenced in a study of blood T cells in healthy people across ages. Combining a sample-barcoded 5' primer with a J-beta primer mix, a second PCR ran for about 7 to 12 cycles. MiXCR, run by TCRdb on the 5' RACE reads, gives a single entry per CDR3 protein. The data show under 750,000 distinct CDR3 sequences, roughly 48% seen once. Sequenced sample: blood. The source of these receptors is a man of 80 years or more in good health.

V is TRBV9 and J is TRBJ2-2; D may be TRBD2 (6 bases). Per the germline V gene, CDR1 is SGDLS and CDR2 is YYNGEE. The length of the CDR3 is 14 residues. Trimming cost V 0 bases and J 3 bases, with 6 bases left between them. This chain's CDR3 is CASSVGGDTGELFF. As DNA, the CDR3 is TGTGCCAGCAGCGTAGGGGGGGACACCGGGGAGCTGTTTTTT.

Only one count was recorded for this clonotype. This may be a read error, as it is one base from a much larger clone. DNA of the CDR3: TGTGCCAGCAGTTACTCTAATACCGGGACAGGACCGAACACTGAAGCTTTCTTT. It translates to CASSYSNTGTGPNTEAFF. The chain uses TRBV6-5 and TRBJ1-1, with TRBD1 matching 8 bases. J was trimmed by 1 base and V by 0 bases; bases with no gene match: 10. The CDR3 is 18 residues long. Per the germline V gene, CDR1 is MNHEY and CDR2 is SVGAGI.

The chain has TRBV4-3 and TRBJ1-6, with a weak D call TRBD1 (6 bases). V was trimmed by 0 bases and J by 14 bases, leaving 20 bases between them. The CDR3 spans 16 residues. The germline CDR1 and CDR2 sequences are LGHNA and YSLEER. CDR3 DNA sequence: TGCGCCAGCAGCCAAGACCACCAGGGGTGGAGATCATCCCTCCACTTT. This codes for CASSQDHQGWRSSLHF.

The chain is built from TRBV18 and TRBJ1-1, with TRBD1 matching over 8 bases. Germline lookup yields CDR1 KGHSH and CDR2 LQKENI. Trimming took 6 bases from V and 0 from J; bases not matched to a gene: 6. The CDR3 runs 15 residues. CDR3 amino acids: CASSRGDRMNTEAFF. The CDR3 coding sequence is TGTGCCAGCTCCCGGGGGGACAGGATGAACACTGAAGCTTTCTTT. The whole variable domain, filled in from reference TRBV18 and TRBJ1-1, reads NAGVMQNPRHLVRRRGQEARLRCSPMKGHSHVYWYRQLPEEGLKFMVYLQKENIIDESGMPKERFSAEFPKEGPSILRIQQVVRGDSAAYFCASSRGDRMNTEAFFGQGTRLTVV.

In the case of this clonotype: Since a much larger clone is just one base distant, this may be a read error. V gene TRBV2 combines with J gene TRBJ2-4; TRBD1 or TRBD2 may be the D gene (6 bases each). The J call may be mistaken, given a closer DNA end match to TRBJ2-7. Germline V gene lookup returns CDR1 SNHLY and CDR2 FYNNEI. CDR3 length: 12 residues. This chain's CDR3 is CVSTGGPYEQYF. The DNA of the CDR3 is TGTGTCAGCACCGGGGGCCCCTACGAGCAGTACTTC.

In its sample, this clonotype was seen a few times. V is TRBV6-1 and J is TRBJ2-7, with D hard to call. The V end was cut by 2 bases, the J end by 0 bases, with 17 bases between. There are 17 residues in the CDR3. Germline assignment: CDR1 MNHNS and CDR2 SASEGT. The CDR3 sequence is CASSESPDGPRSYEQYF. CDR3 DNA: TGTGCCAGCAGTGAATCCCCTGACGGCCCTCGCTCCTACGAGCAGTACTTC.

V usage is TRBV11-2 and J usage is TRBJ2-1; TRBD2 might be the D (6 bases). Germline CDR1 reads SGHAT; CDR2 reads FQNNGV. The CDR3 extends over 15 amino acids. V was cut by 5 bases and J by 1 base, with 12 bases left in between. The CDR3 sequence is CASSPLRGSYNEQFF. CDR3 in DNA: TGTGCCAGCAGCCCCCTTCGGGGGTCCTACAATGAGCAGTTCTTC. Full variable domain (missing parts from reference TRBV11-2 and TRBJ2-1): EAGVAQSPRYKIIEKRQSVAFWCNPISGHATLYWYQQILGQGPKLLIQFQNNGVVDDSQLPKDRFSAERLKGVDSTLKIQPAKLEDSAVYLCASSPLRGSYNEQFFGPGTRLTVL.

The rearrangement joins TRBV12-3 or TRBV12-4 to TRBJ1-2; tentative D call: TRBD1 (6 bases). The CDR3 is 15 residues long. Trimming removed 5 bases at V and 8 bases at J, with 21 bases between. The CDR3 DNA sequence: TGTGCCAGCAGTCCCAGAGGGGGGGCTTTTGGCGGCTACACCTTC. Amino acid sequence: CASSPRGGAFGGYTF.

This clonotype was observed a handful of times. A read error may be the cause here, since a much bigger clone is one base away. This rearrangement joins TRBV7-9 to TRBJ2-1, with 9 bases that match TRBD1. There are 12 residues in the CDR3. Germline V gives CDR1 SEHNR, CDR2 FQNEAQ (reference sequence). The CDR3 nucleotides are TGTTCCAGCAGCGCGTGGGGGACAGGGCTGTTCTTC. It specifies CSSSAWGTGLFF.

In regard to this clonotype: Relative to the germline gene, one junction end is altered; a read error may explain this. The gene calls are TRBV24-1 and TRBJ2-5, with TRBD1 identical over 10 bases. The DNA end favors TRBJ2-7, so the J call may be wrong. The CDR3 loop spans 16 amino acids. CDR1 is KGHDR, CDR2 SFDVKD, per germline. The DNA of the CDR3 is TGTGCCGCCAGTGATTCCGGGACAGGGGTGACCTACGAGCAGTACTTC. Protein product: CAASDSGTGVTYEQYF.

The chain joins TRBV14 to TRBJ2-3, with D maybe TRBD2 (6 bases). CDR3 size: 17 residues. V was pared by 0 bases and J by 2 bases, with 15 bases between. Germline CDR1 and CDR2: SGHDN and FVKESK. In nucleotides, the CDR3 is TGTGCCAGCAGCCAAGATTTCGGGCGGGGCCTCACAGATACGCAGTATTTT. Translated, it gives CASSQDFGRGLTDTQYF.

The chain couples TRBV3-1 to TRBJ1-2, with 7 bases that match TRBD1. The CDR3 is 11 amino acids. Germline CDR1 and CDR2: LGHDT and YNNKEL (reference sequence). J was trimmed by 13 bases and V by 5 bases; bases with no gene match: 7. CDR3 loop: CASSLQTGLTF. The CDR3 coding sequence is TGTGCCAGCAGCTTACAGACAGGGCTCACCTTC.

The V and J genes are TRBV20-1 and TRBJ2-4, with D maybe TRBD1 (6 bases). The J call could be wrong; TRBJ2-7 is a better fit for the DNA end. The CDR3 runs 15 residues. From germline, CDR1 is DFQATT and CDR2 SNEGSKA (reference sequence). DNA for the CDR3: TGCAGTGCTAGAACAGGGAGACCGGGAACCTACGAGCAGTACTTC. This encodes CSARTGRPGTYEQYF.